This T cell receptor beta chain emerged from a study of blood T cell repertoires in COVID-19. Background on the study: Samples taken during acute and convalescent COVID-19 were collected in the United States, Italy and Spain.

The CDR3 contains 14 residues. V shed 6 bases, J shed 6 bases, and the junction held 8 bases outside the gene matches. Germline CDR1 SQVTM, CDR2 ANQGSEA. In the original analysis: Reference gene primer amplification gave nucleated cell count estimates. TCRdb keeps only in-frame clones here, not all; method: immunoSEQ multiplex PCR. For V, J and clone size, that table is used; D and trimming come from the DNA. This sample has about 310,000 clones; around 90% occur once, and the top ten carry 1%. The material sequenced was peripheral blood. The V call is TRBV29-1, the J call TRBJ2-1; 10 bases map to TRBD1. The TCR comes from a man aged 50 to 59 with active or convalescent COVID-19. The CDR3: CSVMRDRGTNEQFF. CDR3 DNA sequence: TGCAGCGTGATGAGGGACAGGGGTACCAATGAGCAGTTCTTC.